One sample yielded the 18 T cell receptor beta chains listed below, sequenced in a study of blood T cell repertoires in COVID-19. Repertoires were generated with immunoSEQ multiplex PCR, while TCRdb's copy carries only in-frame clones and drops some. The table has around 250,000 clones, about 83% seen once. Material: peripheral blood. The receptors originated from a man aged 80 or over with acute or convalescent COVID-19.

To note about this clone: The sample carries other DNA sequences with the same CDR3. This chain uses TRBV7-9 with TRBJ1-1; the match to TRBD1 covers 9 bases. J gave up 0 bases and V 6 bases, and 8 bases lay outside the gene matches. The V gene's germline CDR1 is SEHNR and CDR2 FQNEAQ (reference sequence). This CDR3 comprises 16 residues. The CDR3 DNA is TGTGCCAGCAGTCTGACAGGGGGTTTGGTGAACACTGAAGCTTTCTTT. It is translated as CASSLTGGLVNTEAFF.

Details on this clone: The same CDR3 arises from other DNA sequences in this sample as well. The chain couples TRBV19 to TRBJ2-7; 10 positions match TRBD1. CDR3 length equals 14 residues. CDR1 is LNHDA, CDR2 SQIVND, per germline (reference sequence). After removal of 4 bases from V and 2 bases from J, the junction contained 2 bases not matched to a gene. This CDR3 is CASSSGTGAYEQYF. DNA for the CDR3: TGTGCCAGTAGTAGCGGGACAGGGGCCTACGAGCAGTACTTC.

The DNA for the CDR3 is TGTGCCAGCAGCCAAGATTCGAGGGGAGGGCCAAGGAATGAGCAGTTCTTC. Translation: CASSQDSRGGPRNEQFF. The chain employs TRBV3-1 (or the pseudogene TRBV3-2) and TRBJ2-1, with 7 nucleotides matching TRBD2. CDR3 length: 17 amino acids. With 0 bases clipped from V and 7 bases from J, the junction kept 12 bases outside the gene matches. CDR1 is LGHDT and CDR2 is YNNKEL in the germline V gene (reference sequence).

The V gene is TRBV6-5, the J gene TRBJ2-1; 11 positions agree with TRBD2. V shed 6 bases, J shed 5 bases, and the junction held 6 bases outside the gene matches. Germline CDR1 MNHEY, CDR2 SVGAGI. The CDR3 spans 15 residues. CDR3 region: CASRASSGGNNEQFF. In nucleotides, the CDR3 is TGTGCCAGCAGGGCCTCTAGCGGGGGGAACAATGAGCAGTTCTTC.

V is TRBV5-6 and J is TRBJ1-6; D is ambiguous. The CDR3 loop spans 13 amino acids. Germline V gene data show CDR1 as SGHDT and CDR2 as YYEEEE. V lost 0 bases and J lost 5, with 3 bases in between. CDR3 protein: CASSLVDNSPLHF. The CDR3 DNA reads as TGTGCCAGCAGCTTGGTCGATAATTCACCCCTCCACTTT.

J is TRBJ1-2 and V is TRBV3-1 (or the pseudogene TRBV3-2), with D unresolved. CDR1 and CDR2 from the germline V gene are LGHDT and YNNKEL (reference sequence). This CDR3 has 15 residues. The germline V and J ends were trimmed by 0 bases and 4 bases, with 12 bases remaining between them. The CDR3 spells CASSQDQVLFYGYTF. CDR3 coding DNA: TGTGCCAGCAGCCAAGATCAAGTCCTATTCTATGGCTACACCTTC.

This chain links TRBV7-2 with TRBJ2-2, with a weak D call TRBD1 (6 bases). From germline, CDR1 is SGHTA and CDR2 FQGNSA. The CDR3 has 15 amino acids. The V end lost 5 bases, the J end lost 5 bases, and 15 bases lay between the germline ends. The CDR3 here is CASSQTGRGTGELFF. CDR3 nucleotide sequence: TGTGCCAGCAGCCAGACAGGAAGGGGGACCGGGGAGCTGTTTTTT. Full variable domain (rest looked up from reference TRBV7-2 and TRBJ2-2): GAGVSQSPSNKVTEKGKDVELRCDPISGHTALYWYRQSLGQGLEFLIYFQGNSAPDKSGLPSDRFSAERTGGSVSTLTIQRTQQEDSAVYLCASSQTGRGTGELFFGEGSRLTVL.

The V gene is TRBV29-1, the J gene TRBJ2-1; TRBD2 aligns across 9 bases. Per germline, CDR1 SQVTM and CDR2 ANQGSEA. The ends lost 1 base at V and 0 bases at J; junction bases unmatched: 4. This CDR3 has 16 residues. CDR3 protein: CSVEGEAGGSYNEQFF. For the CDR3, the DNA is TGCAGCGTTGAAGGGGAAGCGGGAGGCTCCTACAATGAGCAGTTCTTC.

This clone was seen a single time. The chain links TRBV7-8 to TRBJ2-3; D perhaps matches TRBD1 (6 bases). This CDR3 has 15 residues. The ends were cut back, 4 bases at V and 0 bases at J, with 11 bases in the middle. CDR1 and CDR2 (germline): SGHVS, FQNEAQ. The DNA of the CDR3 is TGTGCCAGCAGCTCCCCGACAGGCAGCACAGATACGCAGTATTTT. This sequence encodes CASSSPTGSTDTQYF. Based on the CDR3 plus reference TRBV7-8 and TRBJ2-3, the full variable domain is GAGVSQSPRYKVAKRGQDVALRCDPISGHVSLFWYQQALGQGPEFLTYFQNEAQLDKSGLPSDRFFAERPEGSVSTLKIQRTQQEDSAVYLCASSSPTGSTDTQYFGPGTRLTVL.

The V and J genes are TRBV19 and TRBJ1-5; a possible D gene is TRBD1 (5 bases). CDR1 is LNHDA and CDR2 is SQIVND in the germline V gene (reference sequence). This CDR3 region has 17 residues. Trimming pared 1 base from V and 1 base from J, leaving 14 bases between. As DNA, the CDR3 is TGTGCCAGTAGTATAGCTCGACAGTTGTGGAGCAATCAGCCCCAGCATTTT. Amino acid sequence: CASSIARQLWSNQPQHF.

The chain joins TRBV5-5 to TRBJ2-4; the match to TRBD1 covers 8 bases. The CDR3 is made up of 14 amino acids. Germline V gene data show CDR1 as SGHKS and CDR2 as YYEKEE (reference sequence). V was pared by 2 bases and J by 8 bases, with 6 bases of the junction left unmatched. The CDR3 is CASSLYRGEDIQYF. CDR3 bases: TGTGCCAGCAGCTTATACAGGGGGGAGGACATTCAGTACTTC.

The count of this clone is one. The CDR3 here is CASSSTSVQETQYF. In DNA, the CDR3 is TGTGCCAGCAGTTCGACTAGCGTCCAAGAGACCCAGTACTTC. This chain connects TRBV2 to TRBJ2-5, with TRBD2 matching 8 bases. Germline V gene sequence: CDR1 SNHLY, CDR2 FYNNEI. CDR3 length equals 14 residues. Trimming cost V 5 bases and J 1 base; bases outside gene matches: 3.

V and J are TRBV19 and TRBJ2-1; TRBD2 agrees at 10 bases. There are 18 residues in the CDR3. Germline V gene lookup returns CDR1 LNHDA and CDR2 SQIVND (reference sequence). The trim removed 2 bases at V and 0 bases at J, leaving 7 bases unmatched. The CDR3 loop reads CASSIQPLAGASYNEQFF. The CDR3 region has the DNA TGTGCCAGTAGTATACAACCCCTAGCGGGGGCCTCCTACAATGAGCAGTTCTTC.

This clone was observed a single time. The genes are TRBV19 and TRBJ1-2, with D perhaps TRBD1 (6 bases). V was pared by 5 bases and J by 8 bases, with 12 bases between. The germline CDR1 and CDR2 sequences are LNHDA and SQIVND (reference sequence). The CDR3 consists of 12 residues. The CDR3 spells CASSGGRPGYTF. The CDR3 DNA is TGTGCCAGTAGTGGGGGCCGCCCAGGCTACACCTTC.

This chain connects TRBV19 to TRBJ2-7; 10 bases are a match to TRBD2. Germline-derived CDR1 and CDR2 are LNHDA and SQIVND (reference sequence). The CDR3 covers 14 residues. V dropped 7 bases and J dropped 2; count of bases not matched to a gene: 5. This CDR3 is CASKVAGGAYEQYF. CDR3 nucleotides: TGTGCCAGTAAGGTAGCGGGAGGCGCCTACGAGCAGTACTTC.

This CDR3 is CASTLRTTEAFF. The CDR3 nucleotides read TGTGCCAGCACCTTAAGGACTACTGAAGCTTTCTTT. This sequence joins TRBV28 and TRBJ1-1, with no clear D. Germline V gene lookup returns CDR1 MDHEN and CDR2 SYDVKM. The CDR3 runs 12 residues. The V end lost 7 bases, the J end lost 5 bases, and 11 bases lay between the germline ends.

This clone appeared once. The rearrangement uses TRBV12-3 or TRBV12-4 and TRBJ1-4, with D possibly matching TRBD1 (5 bases). The V and J ends lost 5 bases and 11 bases respectively, with 12 bases between them. CDR3 size: 12 residues. The CDR3 loop is CASSLDSAKLFF. The CDR3 DNA reads as TGTGCCAGCAGTCTAGACAGTGCGAAACTGTTTTTT.

This rearrangement joins TRBV11-3 to TRBJ2-7, with TRBD2 as a possible D gene (6 bases). The CDR3 sequence is 11 residues long. V was shortened by 5 bases and J by 6 bases, with 8 bases between the two germline ends. The germline CDR1 and CDR2 sequences are SGHNT and YENEEA. The CDR3 DNA follows: TGTGCCAGCAGCCGGGGGTTCGAGCAGTACTTC. Translated, it gives CASSRGFEQYF.